This T cell receptor (beta chain) stems from a study of glioma-infiltrating T cells. Broader study findings: Only very few CDR3 sequences appeared in both tissue and blood. Tissue-blood divergence was below expectation in non-neoplastic patients, above in gliomas.

This clonotype was counted only a few times. Antigen unknown. V was cut by 3 bases and J by 5 bases, with 15 bases left in between. This CDR3 has 15 residues. Germline CDR1 reads SGHRS; CDR2 reads YFSETQ. Using RNA template, CDR3s of TCR alpha and beta were amplified with iRepertoire arm-PCR. TCRdb called the multiplex PCR reads again in MiXCR, with one record for every CDR3 protein. The sample shows 100,000 to 150,000 distinct CDR3 sequences, more than 20% of them seen only once. Sequenced sample: glioma tissue, nonneoplastic brain tissue, or PBMCs (not recorded which). The chain is built from TRBV5-1 and TRBJ2-1; D call uncertain. The source of this sequence is a human donor with low-grade glioma or glioblastoma, undergoing nonglioma brain surgery, or in good health (not recorded which). Here the CDR3 DNA reads TGCGCCAGCAGCTCGGGCTGGGCACTACACAATGAGCAGTTCTTC. This sequence encodes CASSSGWALHNEQFF.